A single sample is the source of the 23 T cell receptor beta chains below, sequenced in a study of PD-1 blockade in mismatch repair-deficient tumors. The protocol was immunoSEQ multiplex PCR, while the TCRdb copy is restricted to in-frame clones and leaves out a portion. Here the sample spans about 51,000 clones, roughly three quarters being singletons. Sequencing was performed on peripheral blood, taken 4 weeks after starting pembrolizumab. The receptors come from an adult with mismatch repair-deficient cancer.

This chain uses TRBV11-3 with TRBJ2-5, with D possibly matching TRBD1 (5 bases). Germline V gene lookup returns CDR1 SGHNT and CDR2 YENEEA. Trimming left V 1 base short and J 4 bases short, with 13 bases between. CDR3 length equals 15 residues. The DNA for the CDR3 is TGTGCCAGCAGCTTAGCAGTCAGGGCTGGAGAGACCCAGTACTTC. Residues: CASSLAVRAGETQYF.

The table lists this clone with a few counts. This chain links TRBV30 with TRBJ1-2; tentative D call: TRBD1 (6 bases). The germline V and J ends were trimmed by 4 bases and 8 bases, with 14 bases remaining between them. The CDR3 length is 12 residues. Looked up from germline, CDR1 is GTSNPN and CDR2 is SVGIG (reference sequence). The CDR3 region is CAWNPQGKGYTF. The CDR3, as DNA: TGTGCCTGGAACCCCCAGGGGAAAGGCTACACCTTC.

This sequence joins TRBV5-1 and TRBJ2-2, with no clear D. The length of the CDR3 is 15 residues. Germline-derived CDR1 and CDR2 are SGHRS and YFSETQ. Trimming stripped 2 bases from V and 0 bases from J, with 8 bases between. The CDR3 spells CASSFTGANTGELFF. The CDR3 region has the DNA TGCGCCAGCAGCTTTACTGGGGCGAACACCGGGGAGCTGTTTTTT.

V is TRBV7-9 and J is TRBJ2-1; D tentatively fits TRBD1 or TRBD2 (5 bases each). The germline gives CDR1 SEHNR, CDR2 FQNEAQ (reference sequence). This CDR3 has 15 residues. V lost 5 bases, J lost 3 bases, and 14 bases lay in between. The CDR3 nucleotides are TGTGCCAGCAGCCCCGAGGGACGGTACTACAATGAGCAGTTCTTC. This codes for CASSPEGRYYNEQFF.

This chain links TRBV12-5 with TRBJ2-4; a weak D match, TRBD2 (6 bases). Trimming pared 1 base from V and 6 bases from J, leaving 22 bases between. Germline loops: CDR1 LGHNT, CDR2 FRNRAP. The CDR3 sequence is 18 residues long. The CDR3 DNA reads TGTGCTAGTGGTTTGGGCGAAAAAGCGGGCCGGTGGTTAAACATTCAGTACTTC. This gives the protein CASGLGEKAGRWLNIQYF.

This chain links TRBV4-3 with TRBJ2-4, with D possibly matching TRBD2 (5 bases). V lost 0 bases and J 1 base, leaving 10 bases between the germline ends. Germline loops: CDR1 LGHNA, CDR2 YSLEER. The CDR3 spans 16 residues. CDR3 nucleotides: TGCGCCAGCAGCCAAGAATTCCCGGGGGCCAAAAACATTCAGTACTTC. Translation: CASSQEFPGAKNIQYF.

The V and J genes are TRBV5-4 and TRBJ2-1; D not resolved. V was cut by 0 bases and J by 7 bases, with 11 bases left in between. The length of the CDR3 is 14 residues. Germline V gene lookup returns CDR1 SGHNT and CDR2 YYREEE (reference sequence). In nucleotides, the CDR3 is TGTGCCAGCAGCTTGGCCTCTGACCTAAATGAGCAGTTCTTC. Its translation: CASSLASDLNEQFF. The whole variable domain, remainder taken from reference TRBV5-4 and TRBJ2-1, is ETGVTQSPTHLIKTRGQQVTLRCSSQSGHNTVSWYQQALGQGPQFIFQYYREEENGRGNFPPRFSGLQFPNYSSELNVNALELDDSALYLCASSLASDLNEQFFGPGTRLTVL.

The chain has TRBV4-3 and TRBJ1-2; 11 bases map to TRBD1. Unmatched junction bases numbered 5, after V lost 4 bases and J lost 7 bases. This CDR3 comprises 14 residues. Looked up from germline, CDR1 is LGHNA and CDR2 is YSLEER. CDR3 region: CASSRLGQGGGYTF. The CDR3 nucleotides are TGCGCCAGCAGCCGACTGGGACAGGGGGGTGGCTACACCTTC.

The rearrangement links TRBV6-1 to TRBJ1-4; the D is unclear. The germline V gene encodes CDR1 MNHNS and CDR2 SASEGT. The CDR3 runs 11 residues. V dropped 7 bases and J dropped 8 bases, with 8 bases sitting between them. The CDR3 loop is CASTEQEKLFF. CDR3 DNA sequence: TGTGCCAGCACCGAACAGGAAAAACTGTTTTTT.

The J gene is TRBJ2-2, the V gene TRBV9; D gene ambiguous. This CDR3 has 15 residues. Germline lookup yields CDR1 SGDLS and CDR2 YYNGEE. Trimming left V 0 bases short and J 2 bases short, with 8 bases between. CDR3 amino acids: CASSVASHNTGELFF. Here the CDR3 DNA reads TGTGCCAGCAGCGTAGCTAGTCATAACACCGGGGAGCTGTTTTTT. The entire variable domain, with the rest obtained from reference TRBV9 and TRBJ2-2, is as follows: DSGVTQTPKHLITATGQRVTLRCSPRSGDLSVYWYQQSLDQGLQFLIQYYNGEERAKGNILERFSAQQFPDLHSELNLSSLELGDSALYFCASSVASHNTGELFFGEGSRLTVL.

The J gene is TRBJ2-2, the V gene TRBV6-5, with D possibly being TRBD1 or TRBD2 (6 bases each). The CDR3 is 15 amino acids. CDR1 and CDR2 from the germline V gene are MNHEY and SVGAGI. The germline V and J ends were trimmed by 4 bases and 1 base, with 10 bases remaining between them. CDR3 sequence reads: CASSSGAENTGELFF. In nucleotides, the CDR3 is TGTGCCAGCAGTTCGGGGGCAGAGAACACCGGGGAGCTGTTTTTT.

The sample holds one count of this clone. The CDR3 DNA follows: TGCGCCAGCAGCTTGGAATGGGGCCTGAACACTGAAGCTTTCTTT. It yields the protein CASSLEWGLNTEAFF. This chain joins TRBV5-1 and TRBJ1-1; a weak D match, TRBD1 (5 bases). There are 15 residues in the CDR3. V was cut by 0 bases and J by 0 bases, with 9 bases left in between. Germline loops: CDR1 SGHRS, CDR2 YFSETQ.

The J gene is TRBJ2-7, the V gene TRBV11-3, with TRBD1 matching over 7 bases. This CDR3 comprises 13 residues. Germline CDR1 and CDR2: SGHNT and YENEEA. The V and J ends lost 6 bases and 4 bases, in that order; junction bases with no gene match: 6. As DNA, the CDR3 is TGTGCCAGCAGTTCGGGACAGAAATACGAGCAGTACTTC. This encodes CASSSGQKYEQYF.

The chain is built from TRBV5-4 and TRBJ2-1; D is uncertain. V was clipped by 4 bases and J by 8 bases, with 10 bases between them. The CDR3 loop spans 12 amino acids. Germline assignment: CDR1 SGHNT and CDR2 YYREEE (reference sequence). For the CDR3, the DNA is TGTGCCAGCAGCGTCCGATCGGATGAGCAGTTCTTC. Its protein product is CASSVRSDEQFF.

The chain uses TRBV27 and TRBJ1-4, with a tentative D call TRBD1 (5 bases). This CDR3 comprises 12 residues. Germline V CDR1 and CDR2: MNHEY, SMNVEV (reference sequence). The V gene lost 4 bases and the J gene lost 7 bases, with 7 bases spanning the gap. CDR3 in DNA: TGTGCCAGCAGTTCGACAGTTGAAAAACTGTTTTTT. It yields the protein CASSSTVEKLFF.

The V gene is TRBV11-3, the J gene TRBJ2-2; perhaps D is TRBD1 or TRBD2 (6 bases each). Trimming left V 4 bases short and J 7 bases short, with 13 bases between. Germline assignment: CDR1 SGHNT and CDR2 YENEEA. CDR3 length equals 14 residues. CDR3 protein: CASSSLRGVGELFF. In DNA form, the CDR3 reads TGTGCCAGCAGCTCTCTTAGGGGGGTCGGGGAGCTGTTTTTT.

The J gene is TRBJ1-5, the V gene TRBV2; no definite D call. The CDR3 is 11 residues long. Trimming shortened V by 4 bases and J by 3 bases, and 1 base separated the two germline ends. Germline CDR1 and CDR2: SNHLY and FYNNEI. CDR3 amino acids: CASSANQPQHF. DNA for the CDR3: TGTGCCAGCAGTGCCAATCAGCCCCAGCATTTT.

This sequence joins TRBV18 and TRBJ2-7, with D unresolved. Germline CDR1 reads KGHSH; CDR2 reads LQKENI. The V end was cut by 3 bases, the J end by 0 bases, with 9 bases between. The CDR3 is made up of 14 amino acids. The CDR3 is CASSPTVGSYEQYF. For the CDR3, the DNA is TGTGCCAGCTCACCCACAGTTGGCTCCTACGAGCAGTACTTC.

The CDR3 protein is CASSLGGIGDQPQHF. CDR3 in DNA: TGTGCCAGCAGCTTAGGAGGGATTGGAGATCAGCCCCAGCATTTT. The chain recombines TRBV7-8 with TRBJ1-5; no definite D call. Trimming took 1 base from V and 5 from J, leaving 12 bases between them. Germline CDR1 and CDR2: SGHVS and FQNEAQ. The CDR3 is made up of 15 amino acids.

The rearrangement joins TRBV4-2 to TRBJ2-3; D remains unclear. This CDR3 is built from 14 residues. Germline CDR1 is LGHNA and CDR2 is YNFKEQ. V shed 1 base and J shed 9 bases, with 14 bases lying between them. CDR3 coding DNA: TGTGCCAGCAGCCAAGTAATGGCTGGGATGACGCAGTATTTT. Amino acid sequence: CASSQVMAGMTQYF.

The V call is TRBV11-3, the J call TRBJ1-1; weak D call: TRBD1 (6 bases). Germline V gives CDR1 SGHNT, CDR2 YENEEA. The CDR3 is 17 amino acids. V was trimmed by 2 bases and J by 7 bases, leaving 23 bases between them. The CDR3 spells CASSLFSSTGGWYEAFF. CDR3 in DNA: TGTGCCAGCAGCTTATTCTCTTCCACGGGGGGCTGGTATGAAGCTTTCTTT.

The chain employs TRBV7-3 and TRBJ2-1, with 10 nucleotides matching TRBD2. V trimming: 2 bases; J trimming: 5 bases; junction bases outside the gene matches: 3. CDR1 and CDR2 (germline): SGHTA, FQGTGA. The CDR3 is made up of 15 amino acids. The CDR3 sequence: CASSLELAGNNEQFF. The CDR3 DNA sequence: TGTGCCAGCAGCTTAGAACTAGCGGGGAACAATGAGCAGTTCTTC.

A single count supports this clone. The chain carries TRBV19 and TRBJ2-1; TRBD2 is a possible D gene (7 bases). V shed 1 base and J shed 7 bases, with 14 bases lying between them. The CDR3 spans 15 residues. CDR1 is LNHDA, CDR2 SQIVND, per germline (reference sequence). CDR3 sequence (DNA): TGTGCCAGTAGTATAGGAGGGGGGGTGCTGAATGAGCAGTTCTTC. Amino acid sequence: CASSIGGGVLNEQFF. Drawing the rest from reference TRBV19 and TRBJ2-1, the complete variable domain is DGGITQSPKYLFRKEGQNVTLSCEQNLNHDAMYWYRQDPGQGLRLIYYSQIVNDFQKGDIAEGYSVSREKKESFPLTVTSAQKNPTAFYLCASSIGGGVLNEQFFGPGTRLTVL.